The rows below give T cell receptor beta chains drawn from one sample of a study of blood T cell repertoires in COVID-19. Sequenced by immunoSEQ multiplex PCR; TCRdb stores in-frame clones only, minus some. The sample consists of 90,000 to 95,000 clones, 88% of them appearing once. The material sequenced was peripheral blood. The origin of the receptors is an elderly woman with active COVID-19. Each CDR3 is given with its conserved first and last residue. Each record gives: CDR3 protein, CDR3 DNA, D gene, CDR3 length, V gene, J gene, clone size. D genes are given only for firm matches. Rows give clone size only sometimes, using once, few, many, or a class for an expanded clone.

cdr3_aa: CASSLLDTSTDTQYF
cdr3_nt: TGTGCCAGCAGCTTGTTAGATACTAGCACAGATACGCAGTATTTT
d_call: -
cdr3_length: 15
v_call: TRBV11-2
j_call: TRBJ2-3
clone_size: -

cdr3_aa: CASSLVLAGGQETQYF
cdr3_nt: TGTGCCAGCAGCTTAGTCCTAGCGGGAGGACAAGAGACCCAGTACTTC
d_call: TRBD2
cdr3_length: 16
v_call: TRBV7-8
j_call: TRBJ2-5
clone_size: -

cdr3_aa: CASSLRPPGQGVVSEQFF
cdr3_nt: TGTGCCAGCAGCTTAAGGCCGCCGGGACAGGGAGTAGTAAGTGAGCAGTTCTTC
d_call: TRBD1
cdr3_length: 18
v_call: TRBV7-3
j_call: TRBJ2-1
clone_size: -

cdr3_aa: CASSFGLNQEKLFF
cdr3_nt: TGTGCCAGCAGCTTCGGACTAAATCAAGAAAAACTGTTTTTT
d_call: -
cdr3_length: 14
v_call: TRBV9
j_call: TRBJ1-4
clone_size: -

cdr3_aa: CASSVLPDTGELFF
cdr3_nt: TGTGCCAGCAGCGTACTCCCGGACACCGGGGAGCTGTTTTTT
d_call: -
cdr3_length: 14
v_call: TRBV9
j_call: TRBJ2-2
clone_size: -

cdr3_aa: CAWSPWTTLDEQFF
cdr3_nt: TGTGCCTGGAGTCCCTGGACTACTCTGGATGAGCAGTTCTTC
d_call: -
cdr3_length: 14
v_call: TRBV30
j_call: TRBJ2-1
clone_size: -

cdr3_aa: CASSQDARREINYGYTF
cdr3_nt: TGCGCCAGCAGCCAAGATGCCCGACGGGAGATAAACTATGGCTACACCTTC
d_call: -
cdr3_length: 17
v_call: TRBV4-1
j_call: TRBJ1-2
clone_size: -

cdr3_aa: CASSISGVNSPLHF
cdr3_nt: TGTGCCAGCAGCATCAGCGGAGTAAATTCACCCCTCCACTTT
d_call: -
cdr3_length: 14
v_call: TRBV7-2
j_call: TRBJ1-6
clone_size: -

cdr3_aa: CASSFRGNQPQHF
cdr3_nt: TGTGCCAGCAGCTTCAGGGGCAATCAGCCCCAGCATTTT
d_call: -
cdr3_length: 13
v_call: TRBV6-5
j_call: TRBJ1-5
clone_size: -

cdr3_aa: CASSFRVDTQYF
cdr3_nt: TGTGCCAGCAGTTTCAGGGTTGATACGCAGTATTTT
d_call: -
cdr3_length: 12
v_call: TRBV3-1/TRBV3-2
j_call: TRBJ2-3
clone_size: -

cdr3_aa: CASSESGLALDEQFF
cdr3_nt: TGTGCCAGCAGTGAATCGGGACTAGCTCTGGATGAGCAGTTCTTC
d_call: TRBD2
cdr3_length: 15
v_call: TRBV6-1
j_call: TRBJ2-1
clone_size: -

cdr3_aa: CASSEARVRELDTQYF
cdr3_nt: TGTGCCAGCAGTGAAGCGCGGGTGCGTGAACTGGATACGCAGTATTTT
d_call: -
cdr3_length: 16
v_call: TRBV6-1
j_call: TRBJ2-3
clone_size: once

cdr3_aa: CASSQDPRGQSYTF
cdr3_nt: TGTGCCAGCAGCCAAGATCCAAGGGGACAAAGCTACACCTTC
d_call: -
cdr3_length: 14
v_call: TRBV4-2
j_call: TRBJ1-2
clone_size: once